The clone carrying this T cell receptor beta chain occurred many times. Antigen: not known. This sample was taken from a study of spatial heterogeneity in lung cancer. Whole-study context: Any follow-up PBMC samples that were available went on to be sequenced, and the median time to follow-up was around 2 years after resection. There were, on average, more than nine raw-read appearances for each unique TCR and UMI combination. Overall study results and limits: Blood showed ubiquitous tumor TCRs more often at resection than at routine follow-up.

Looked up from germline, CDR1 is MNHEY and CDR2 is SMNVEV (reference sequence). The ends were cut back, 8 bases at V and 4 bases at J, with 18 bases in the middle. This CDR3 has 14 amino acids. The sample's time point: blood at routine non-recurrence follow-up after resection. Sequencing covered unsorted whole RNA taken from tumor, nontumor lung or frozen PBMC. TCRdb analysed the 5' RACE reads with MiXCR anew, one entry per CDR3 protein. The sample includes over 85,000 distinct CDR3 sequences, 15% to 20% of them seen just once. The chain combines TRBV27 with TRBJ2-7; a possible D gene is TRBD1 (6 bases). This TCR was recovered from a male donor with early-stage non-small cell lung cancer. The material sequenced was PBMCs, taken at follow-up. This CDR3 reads CASGYRESRYEQYF. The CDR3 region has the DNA TGTGCCAGCGGATACAGGGAATCACGATACGAGCAGTACTTC.